This is a list of T cell receptor beta chains from one sample in a study of shared clonotypes between healthy human individuals. Method: immunoSEQ multiplex PCR; TCRdb's copy keeps in-frame clones and lacks some. The data contain about 330,000 clones, about 74% of them seen just once; the ten biggest clones take up under 13%. Sequencing was done on a sample of memory CD4+ T cells sorted from blood. These receptors were collected from a man younger than 40 in good health. CDR3s include the opening cysteine and the closing phenylalanine or tryptophan. The order of the fields is clone size, V gene, J gene, D gene, CDR3 DNA, CDR3 protein. The D gene is left open where the match is weak. Clone sizes are given selectively: once, few, many, or a class where the clone is expanded.

clone size: -; V gene: TRBV2; J gene: TRBJ1-1; D gene: -; CDR3 DNA: TGTGCCAGCCAAGCCTTCGAAGGGGGGCAAGCTTTCTTT; CDR3 protein: CASQAFEGGQAFF
clone size: -; V gene: TRBV12-2; J gene: TRBJ2-5; D gene: -; CDR3 DNA: TGTGCAAGTCGCCTGACCGGGACTAGCGGGCGAAGAAGGGTTCAAGAGACCCAGTACTTC; CDR3 protein: CASRLTGTSGRRRVQETQYF
clone size: -; V gene: TRBV7-7; J gene: TRBJ2-3; D gene: -; CDR3 DNA: TGTGCTAGCAGCTTATCAAGGGCCGATGGAGATACGCAGTATTTT; CDR3 protein: CASSLSRADGDTQYF
clone size: -; V gene: TRBV6-5; J gene: TRBJ2-7; D gene: -; CDR3 DNA: TGTGCCAGCCAGTCGGGTATTCCCTCTTACGAGCAGTACTTC; CDR3 protein: CASQSGIPSYEQYF
clone size: -; V gene: TRBV11-2; J gene: TRBJ2-7; D gene: -; CDR3 DNA: TGTGCCAGCAGCCCATTAAGTCGCTACGAGCAGTACTTC; CDR3 protein: CASSPLSRYEQYF
clone size: many; V gene: TRBV7-7; J gene: TRBJ2-2; D gene: -; CDR3 DNA: TGTGCTAGCAGCCATGGCACCGGGGAGCTGTTTTTT; CDR3 protein: CASSHGTGELFF
clone size: -; V gene: TRBV5-1; J gene: TRBJ2-1; D gene: -; CDR3 DNA: TGCGCCAGCAGCTTGGCGTCGTTGGTAGTCAATGAGCAGTTCTTC; CDR3 protein: CASSLASLVVNEQFF
clone size: -; V gene: TRBV6-1; J gene: TRBJ1-5; D gene: -; CDR3 DNA: TGTGCCAGCAGTGAAGCATCGCAGGGAGTAGGGCAGCCCCAGCATTTT; CDR3 protein: CASSEASQGVGQPQHF
clone size: -; V gene: TRBV29-1; J gene: TRBJ1-1; D gene: -; CDR3 DNA: TGCAGCGCCATTTGGGACACTGAAGCTTTCTTT; CDR3 protein: CSAIWDTEAFF
clone size: -; V gene: TRBV18; J gene: TRBJ1-5; D gene: TRBD1; CDR3 DNA: TGTGCCAGCTCACCAGGGACAGGGTCTCAGCCCCAGCATTTT; CDR3 protein: CASSPGTGSQPQHF
clone size: -; V gene: TRBV27; J gene: TRBJ1-5; D gene: -; CDR3 DNA: TGTGCCAGCAGTTTATTTGCCGGGGGTAGTGTTCAGCCCCAGCATTTT; CDR3 protein: CASSLFAGGSVQPQHF
clone size: -; V gene: TRBV7-2; J gene: TRBJ2-5; D gene: -; CDR3 DNA: TGTGCCAGCAGCCTCCACCACCAAGAGACCCAGTACTTC; CDR3 protein: CASSLHHQETQYF
clone size: -; V gene: TRBV9; J gene: TRBJ2-1; D gene: -; CDR3 DNA: TGTGCCAGCAGCGTAGCGTCGGAGTCCGGGTTGTTCTTC; CDR3 protein: CASSVASESGLFF
clone size: -; V gene: TRBV7-2; J gene: TRBJ2-5; D gene: -; CDR3 DNA: TGTGCCAGCAGCTTAGTAGAGACCCAGTACTTC; CDR3 protein: CASSLVETQYF
clone size: -; V gene: TRBV7-9; J gene: TRBJ1-5; D gene: -; CDR3 DNA: TGTGCCAGCAGCCCCCTCCTGGGGGCTTGGCAGCCCCAGCATTTT; CDR3 protein: CASSPLLGAWQPQHF
clone size: -; V gene: TRBV27; J gene: TRBJ2-6; D gene: -; CDR3 DNA: TGTGCCAGCAATAGTGCTGGGGCCAACGTCCTGACTTTC; CDR3 protein: CASNSAGANVLTF
clone size: -; V gene: TRBV7-8; J gene: TRBJ2-1; D gene: TRBD2; CDR3 DNA: TGTGCCAGCAGTCCAAATGCGGGAGGGGACAATGAGCAGTTCTTC; CDR3 protein: CASSPNAGGDNEQFF
clone size: few; V gene: TRBV29-1; J gene: TRBJ2-7; D gene: -; CDR3 DNA: TGCAGCATAGGGACGTCCTACGAGCAGTACTTC; CDR3 protein: CSIGTSYEQYF
clone size: -; V gene: TRBV19; J gene: TRBJ1-1; D gene: -; CDR3 DNA: TGTGCCAGTAGTCCCCTTTACCTTGCGAACACTGAAGCTTTCTTT; CDR3 protein: CASSPLYLANTEAFF
clone size: -; V gene: TRBV11-3; J gene: TRBJ2-3; D gene: TRBD2; CDR3 DNA: TGTGCCAGCAGCTCGGCAAGCGGCGGGAGATCAGATACGCAGTATTTT; CDR3 protein: CASSSASGGRSDTQYF
clone size: few; V gene: TRBV7-2; J gene: TRBJ2-2; D gene: -; CDR3 DNA: TGTGCCAGCAGCTCCACAGGGTCCCCGAACACCGGGGAGCTGTTTTTT; CDR3 protein: CASSSTGSPNTGELFF
clone size: -; V gene: TRBV18; J gene: TRBJ2-7; D gene: TRBD1; CDR3 DNA: TGTGCCAGCTCACCCCCAGGGGGCCTTTTCTACGAGCAGTACTTC; CDR3 protein: CASSPPGGLFYEQYF
clone size: -; V gene: TRBV18; J gene: TRBJ1-1; D gene: TRBD1; CDR3 DNA: TGTGCCAGCTCGCGGGGACAGACGAACACTGAAGCTTTCTTT; CDR3 protein: CASSRGQTNTEAFF
clone size: few; V gene: TRBV9; J gene: TRBJ2-1; D gene: -; CDR3 DNA: TGTGCCAGCAGCGTAGCTTACGAGCTTAGCCAGAGCTCCTACAATGAGCAGTTCTTC; CDR3 protein: CASSVAYELSQSSYNEQFF
clone size: -; V gene: TRBV5-1; J gene: TRBJ2-5; D gene: -; CDR3 DNA: TGCGCCAGCAGCCTGGGGGGTGAAGAGACCCAGTACTTC; CDR3 protein: CASSLGGEETQYF
clone size: -; V gene: TRBV9; J gene: TRBJ2-7; D gene: -; CDR3 DNA: TGTGCCAGCAGCGTGGGGGGACATTACGAGCAGTACTTC; CDR3 protein: CASSVGGHYEQYF
clone size: many; V gene: TRBV5-6; J gene: TRBJ1-1; D gene: -; CDR3 DNA: TGTGCCAGCAGGCCCAAGGCGCGGGGTTCGGCTGAAGCTTTCTTT; CDR3 protein: CASRPKARGSAEAFF
clone size: few; V gene: TRBV10-2; J gene: TRBJ2-3; D gene: TRBD2; CDR3 DNA: TGCGCCAGCAGTGAGCGGGGGGAGAGAGCCCGTTTTAGCACAGATACGCAGTATTTT; CDR3 protein: CASSERGERARFSTDTQYF
clone size: -; V gene: TRBV5-4; J gene: TRBJ2-2; D gene: -; CDR3 DNA: TGTGCCAGCAGCTTGGAGCGCAGACTCACCGGGGAGCTGTTTTTT; CDR3 protein: CASSLERRLTGELFF
clone size: -; V gene: TRBV7-2; J gene: TRBJ2-7; D gene: -; CDR3 DNA: TGTGCCAGCAGCTTATTGGAAGGGGGACGAAGGGAGCAGTACTTC; CDR3 protein: CASSLLEGGRREQYF
clone size: -; V gene: TRBV27; J gene: TRBJ2-1; D gene: -; CDR3 DNA: TGTGCCAGCAGCCTCAGGTACAATGAGCAGTTCTTC; CDR3 protein: CASSLRYNEQFF
clone size: -; V gene: TRBV5-1; J gene: TRBJ1-4; D gene: -; CDR3 DNA: TGCGCCAGCAGATCCGGGACAATAAACCGCAATGAAAAACTGTTTTTT; CDR3 protein: CASRSGTINRNEKLFF
clone size: few; V gene: TRBV5-1; J gene: TRBJ1-3; D gene: -; CDR3 DNA: TGCGCCAGCAGCTTGGCGCAGTTGGGGGTCTCTGGAAACACCATATATTTT; CDR3 protein: CASSLAQLGVSGNTIYF